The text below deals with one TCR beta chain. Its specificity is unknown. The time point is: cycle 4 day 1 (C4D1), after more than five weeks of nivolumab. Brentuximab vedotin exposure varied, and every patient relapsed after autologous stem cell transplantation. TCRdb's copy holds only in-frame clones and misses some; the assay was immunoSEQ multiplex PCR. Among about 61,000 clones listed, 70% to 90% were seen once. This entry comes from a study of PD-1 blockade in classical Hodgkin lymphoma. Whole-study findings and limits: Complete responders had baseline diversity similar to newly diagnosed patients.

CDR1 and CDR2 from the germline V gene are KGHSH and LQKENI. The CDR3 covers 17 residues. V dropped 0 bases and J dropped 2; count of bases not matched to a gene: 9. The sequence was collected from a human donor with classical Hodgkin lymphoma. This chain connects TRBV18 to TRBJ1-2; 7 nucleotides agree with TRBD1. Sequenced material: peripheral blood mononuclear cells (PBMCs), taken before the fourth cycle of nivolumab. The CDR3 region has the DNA TGTGCCAGCTCACCACCGACTAGTTGGGACAGAAACTATGGCTACACCTTC. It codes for CASSPPTSWDRNYGYTF. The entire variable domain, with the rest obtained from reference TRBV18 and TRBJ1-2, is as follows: NAGVMQNPRHLVRRRGQEARLRCSPMKGHSHVYWYRQLPEEGLKFMVYLQKENIIDESGMPKERFSAEFPKEGPSILRIQQVVRGDSAAYFCASSPPTSWDRNYGYTFGSGTRLTVV.